These T cell receptor beta chains were read from a single sample in a study of early T cells in non-severe SARS-CoV-2 infection. TCRdb passed the 5' RACE reads through MiXCR, listing each CDR3 protein once. Altogether approximately 30,000 distinct CDR3 sequences are present, approximately 4.6% being singletons, with the ten largest covering 7.9%. Sequenced sample: whole blood. These TCRs come from an adult who was a healthcare worker with PCR-confirmed SARS-CoV-2 infection or an uninfected control (not recorded which). The CDR3 runs from the conserved cysteine through the conserved F or W. A D gene is named only where the DNA matches it firmly. A row's size may be missing; if present it is once, few, many or a size class.

len,abundance,d_gene,v_gene,j_gene,CDR3nt,CDR3aa
17,many,NA,TRBV4-1,TRBJ1-4,TGCGCCAGCAGCCAAGAGCGCCGGTTGCGGGACCTCGGAAAACTGTTTTTT,CASSQERRLRDLGKLFF
13,many,NA,TRBV7-2,TRBJ2-1,TGTGCCAGCAGCCTACTCAGGGAAGGAGAGCAGTTCTTC,CASSLLREGEQFF
17,NA,NA,TRBV10-1,TRBJ2-1,TGCGCCAGCAGTTTCTCCAGGGATGTTGGCCTATACAATGAGCAGTTCTTC,CASSFSRDVGLYNEQFF
14,NA,NA,TRBV18,TRBJ2-7,TGTGCCAGCTCAGCAACGAGGACGGGCGACGAGCAGTACTTC,CASSATRTGDEQYF
12,many,NA,TRBV5-1,TRBJ2-3,TGCGCCAGCAGCTTGGTCACAGATACGCAGTATTTT,CASSLVTDTQYF
19,few,NA,TRBV21-1,TRBJ2-1,TGTGCCAGCAGCAAACTAGCGGGGAAGGGGAGAAGCTCCTACAATGAGCAGTTCTTC,CASSKLAGKGRSSYNEQFF
14,NA,NA,TRBV28,TRBJ1-6,TGTGCCAGCAGTTTTAGCTTGGGCGATTCACCCCTCCACTTT,CASSFSLGDSPLHF
16,few,TRBD2,TRBV7-2,TRBJ2-1,TGTGCCAGCAGCCACGGACTAGCGGGGGGATACAATGAGCAGTTCTTC,CASSHGLAGGYNEQFF
13,many,NA,TRBV12-5,TRBJ1-1,TGTGCTAGTGGTCCGCCCGGGGGGACTGAAGCTTTCTTT,CASGPPGGTEAFF
12,many,TRBD1,TRBV7-9,TRBJ2-7,TGTGCCAGCAGCAGGACAGGGTACGAGCAGTACTTC,CASSRTGYEQYF
14,many,TRBD1,TRBV7-2,TRBJ1-2,TGTGCCAGCAGCTTAACAGGGGCAGACTATGGCTACACCTTC,CASSLTGADYGYTF
16,many,TRBD2,TRBV11-2,TRBJ2-3,TGTGCCAGCAGCTTCCGTTATAGCGGGATCTCAGATACGCAGTATTTT,CASSFRYSGISDTQYF
17,NA,TRBD1,TRBV7-2,TRBJ2-5,TGTGCCAGCAGCCGGGGCCGGGACAGGGGGCCCCAAGAGACCCAGTACTTC,CASSRGRDRGPQETQYF
15,NA,TRBD2,TRBV5-1,TRBJ2-3,TGCGCCAGCAGCTTTGGCGGGGGGAACACAGATACGCAGTATTTT,CASSFGGGNTDTQYF
13,many,TRBD1,TRBV29-1,TRBJ1-5,TGCAGCGGATCGACAGGGCACAATCAGCCCCAGCATTTT,CSGSTGHNQPQHF
16,many,NA,TRBV20-1,TRBJ1-4,TGCAGTGCTAGATCGGGTCGGACAGTGAATAATGAAAAACTGTTTTTT,CSARSGRTVNNEKLFF
12,many,NA,TRBV2,TRBJ2-7,TGTGCCAGCAGAATAGGGGACTACGAGCAGTACTTC,CASRIGDYEQYF
15,NA,TRBD2,TRBV7-8,TRBJ2-3,TGTGCCAGCATCAGGACTAGCCAAAGCACAGATACGCAGTATTTT,CASIRTSQSTDTQYF
14,few,NA,TRBV29-1,TRBJ1-1,TGCAGCGTCGCTTTCGGGGGGCGCCTGGCTGAAGCTTTCTTT,CSVAFGGRLAEAFF
13,many,NA,TRBV28,TRBJ1-5,TGTGCCAGCAGTTTGGCAGACAATCAGCCCCAGCATTTT,CASSLADNQPQHF
15,NA,NA,TRBV28,TRBJ1-1,TGTGCCAGCAGTTTGTTGGTCGGGGTGAACACTGAAGCTTTCTTT,CASSLLVGVNTEAFF
15,few,NA,TRBV2,TRBJ2-4,TGTGCCAGCAGCGAGACACAGGGAGGTCAAAACATTCAGTACTTC,CASSETQGGQNIQYF
13,many,NA,TRBV3-1,TRBJ1-6,TGTGCCAGCAGAGGGGTGGATAATTCACCCCTCCACTTT,CASRGVDNSPLHF
14,many,NA,TRBV28,TRBJ2-3,TGTGCCAGCAGTTCCCGGGGGGCGTCTGATACGCAGTATTTT,CASSSRGASDTQYF
14,many,NA,TRBV20-1,TRBJ2-7,TGCAGTGCCGAAGATAGGACGAGCTCCTACGAGCAGTACTTC,CSAEDRTSSYEQYF
15,many,NA,TRBV20-1,TRBJ2-5,TGCAGTGCGAACCCGTACAGCACTATAAGGGAGACCCAGTACTTC,CSANPYSTIRETQYF
14,many,NA,TRBV28,TRBJ2-3,TGTGCCAGCAGTTTACCCGGGGGAGAAGATACGCAGTATTTT,CASSLPGGEDTQYF
14,NA,NA,TRBV20-1,TRBJ1-5,TGCAGTGCTAGGCGCGGCAGGTCCAATCAGCCCCAGCATTTT,CSARRGRSNQPQHF
15,many,NA,TRBV30,TRBJ1-5,TGTGCCTGGAGTACCGGGACATATAGCAATCAGCCCCAGCATTTT,CAWSTGTYSNQPQHF
13,NA,NA,TRBV30,TRBJ1-5,TGTGCCTGGAGTTCTGGCGGCAATCAGCCCCAGCATTTT,CAWSSGGNQPQHF
13,NA,NA,TRBV14,TRBJ2-1,TGTGCCAGCAGCCCGTTTCAGGGGATTGAGCAGTTCTTC,CASSPFQGIEQFF
14,many,NA,TRBV12-3/TRBV12-4,TRBJ1-2,TGTGCCAGCAGTTTACTCGACAATAACTATGGCTACACCTTC,CASSLLDNNYGYTF
13,NA,NA,TRBV29-1,TRBJ2-7,TGCAGCGTTGAAGATAACGGAAACTACGAGCAGTACTTC,CSVEDNGNYEQYF
15,many,TRBD2,TRBV7-2,TRBJ2-3,TGTGCCAGCAGCTTAATAGCGGGGGACACAGATACGCAGTATTTT,CASSLIAGDTDTQYF
17,NA,NA,TRBV5-4,TRBJ1-6,TGTGCCAGCAGCTTGGCCGGAGGCAGCACCAAGAATTCACCCCTCCACTTT,CASSLAGGSTKNSPLHF
14,many,NA,TRBV7-9,TRBJ1-2,TGTGCCAGCAGCTCCTCTCGACAGCCTTATGGCTACACCTTC,CASSSSRQPYGYTF
13,NA,NA,TRBV20-1,TRBJ2-7,TGCAGTGCCCCGGATCCCAGTATGGGGGAGCAGTACTTC,CSAPDPSMGEQYF
13,NA,NA,TRBV6-1,TRBJ2-2,TGTGCCAGCAGTGAATACAGCACCGGGGAGCTGTTTTTT,CASSEYSTGELFF
16,many,NA,TRBV9,TRBJ2-4,TGTGCCAGCAGCGTAGGTCCCCAGGAGTCCAAAAACATTCAGTACTTC,CASSVGPQESKNIQYF
12,many,NA,TRBV29-1,TRBJ1-2,TGCAGTGTTTATTCCGGCGACTATGGCTACACCTTC,CSVYSGDYGYTF
12,many,NA,TRBV5-1,TRBJ2-3,TGCGCCAGCAGCTTGGCAACAGATACGCAGTATTTT,CASSLATDTQYF
14,many,TRBD1,TRBV20-1,TRBJ1-4,TGCAGTGCTAGGGCCGGACAGGGGGATGAAAAACTGTTTTTT,CSARAGQGDEKLFF
14,few,NA,TRBV5-1,TRBJ2-5,TGCGCCAGCAGCGACGATGAGCTACAAGAGACCCAGTACTTC,CASSDDELQETQYF
15,few,NA,TRBV4-3,TRBJ1-2,TGCGCCAGCAGCCAAGATCCAGGGAACCACTATGGCTACACCTTC,CASSQDPGNHYGYTF
14,many,NA,TRBV21-1,TRBJ1-3,TGTGCCAGCAGCAAAGCGGGCCCTGGAAACACCATATATTTT,CASSKAGPGNTIYF
12,many,TRBD1,TRBV5-1,TRBJ1-1,TGCGCCAGCAGCCCTGACAGGGGAGACGCTTTCTTT,CASSPDRGDAFF
11,many,NA,TRBV2,TRBJ2-5,TGTGCCAGCAGTGACCGCCCCAGGCAGTACTTC,CASSDRPRQYF
16,many,TRBD1,TRBV20-1,TRBJ1-1,TGCAGTGCGACCGGGACAGGGGCCGTGAGAGGCACTGAAGCTTTCTTT,CSATGTGAVRGTEAFF
14,many,NA,TRBV14,TRBJ1-2,TGTGCCAGCAGACCCGTGGGGGGGCGAGGTGGCTACACCTTC,CASRPVGGRGGYTF
14,many,TRBD1,TRBV20-1,TRBJ2-7,TGCAGTGCTAGACCCGGGACAGCGGCCTACGAGCAGTACTTC,CSARPGTAAYEQYF
12,many,NA,TRBV19,TRBJ1-2,TGTGCCAGTAGTGAAAACGAGCGTGGCTACACCTTC,CASSENERGYTF
17,many,NA,TRBV7-2,TRBJ2-3,TGTGCCAGCAGCCCCAGATCCGGGACTCCAGACACAGATACGCAGTATTTT,CASSPRSGTPDTDTQYF
14,many,NA,TRBV7-8,TRBJ1-6,TGTGCCAGCAGCTTAGGACAGTTTAATTCACCCCTCCACTTT,CASSLGQFNSPLHF
13,many,NA,TRBV20-1,TRBJ2-7,TGCAGTGCTAGGGGGCTAGCCCCCTACGAGCAGTACTTC,CSARGLAPYEQYF
15,NA,NA,TRBV18,TRBJ1-6,TGTGCCAGCTCACCACATGGAGGCGGCAATTCACCCCTCCACTTT,CASSPHGGGNSPLHF
16,many,TRBD1,TRBV6-1,TRBJ1-6,TGTGCCAGTTTCCCAACGCCGGGACAGGGTAATTCACCCCTCCACTTT,CASFPTPGQGNSPLHF
15,NA,NA,TRBV12-3/TRBV12-4,TRBJ1-4,TGTGCCAGCAGCCCCGGGTGGGGGATTAATGAAAAACTGTTTTTT,CASSPGWGINEKLFF
12,many,NA,TRBV6-5,TRBJ1-1,TGTGCCAGCAGTCAGGGTCAGTACGGAGCTTTCTTT,CASSQGQYGAFF
13,many,NA,TRBV28,TRBJ1-2,TGTGCCAGCAGTTTATCACAGTTCTATGGCTACACCTTC,CASSLSQFYGYTF